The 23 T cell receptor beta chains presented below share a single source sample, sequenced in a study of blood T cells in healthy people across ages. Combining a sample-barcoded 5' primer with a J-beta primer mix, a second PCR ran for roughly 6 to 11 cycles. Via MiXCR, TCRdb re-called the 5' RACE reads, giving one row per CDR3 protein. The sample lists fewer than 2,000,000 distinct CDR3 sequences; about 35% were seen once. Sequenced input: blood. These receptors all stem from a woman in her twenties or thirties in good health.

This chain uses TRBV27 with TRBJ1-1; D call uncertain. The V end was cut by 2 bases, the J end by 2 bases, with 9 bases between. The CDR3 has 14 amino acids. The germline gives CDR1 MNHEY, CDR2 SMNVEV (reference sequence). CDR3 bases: TGTGCCAGCAGTTTAAGACCGCGAAACACTGAAGCTTTCTTT. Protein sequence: CASSLRPRNTEAFF.

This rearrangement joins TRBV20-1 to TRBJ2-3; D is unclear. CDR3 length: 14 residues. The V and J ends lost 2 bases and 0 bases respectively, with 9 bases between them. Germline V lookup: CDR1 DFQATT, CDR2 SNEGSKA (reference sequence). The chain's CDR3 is CSARLISSTDTQYF. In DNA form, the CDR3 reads TGCAGTGCTAGATTGATATCTAGCACAGATACGCAGTATTTT.

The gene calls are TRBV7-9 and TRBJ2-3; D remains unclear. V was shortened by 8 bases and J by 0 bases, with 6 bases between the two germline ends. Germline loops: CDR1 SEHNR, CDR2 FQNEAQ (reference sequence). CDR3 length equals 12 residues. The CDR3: CASDVSTDTQYF. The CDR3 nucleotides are TGTGCCAGCGACGTTAGCACAGATACGCAGTATTTT.

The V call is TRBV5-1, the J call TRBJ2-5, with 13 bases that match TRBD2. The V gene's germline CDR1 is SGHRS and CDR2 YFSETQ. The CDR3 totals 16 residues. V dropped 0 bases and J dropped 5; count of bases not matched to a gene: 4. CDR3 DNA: TGCGCCAGCAGCTTGGGGACTAGCGGGAGTGTTGAGACCCAGTACTTC. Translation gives CASSLGTSGSVETQYF.

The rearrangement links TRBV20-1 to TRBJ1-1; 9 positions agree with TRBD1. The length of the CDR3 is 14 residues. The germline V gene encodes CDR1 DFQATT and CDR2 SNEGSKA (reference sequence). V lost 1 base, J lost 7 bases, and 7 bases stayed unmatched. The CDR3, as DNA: TGCAGTGCTAGAGGGGTAGGACAGGGGAATGAAGCTTTCTTT. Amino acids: CSARGVGQGNEAFF.

CDR3 protein: CASSSIPGLAGGHEQYF. CDR3 bases: TGTGCCAGCAGTTCTATACCTGGACTAGCGGGTGGCCACGAGCAGTACTTC. V and J are TRBV28 and TRBJ2-7, with TRBD2 matching over 11 bases. The germline gives CDR1 MDHEN, CDR2 SYDVKM. The CDR3 covers 17 residues. V was clipped by 4 bases and J by 5 bases; unmatched bases: 13.

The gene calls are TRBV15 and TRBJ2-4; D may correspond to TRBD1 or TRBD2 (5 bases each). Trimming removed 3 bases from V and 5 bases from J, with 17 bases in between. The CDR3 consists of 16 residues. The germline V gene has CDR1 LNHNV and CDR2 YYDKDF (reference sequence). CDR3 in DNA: TGTGCCACCAGCAGGACCCGGGACCATCTACAAAACATTCAGTACTTC. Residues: CATSRTRDHLQNIQYF.

CDR3 sequence: CASSGDQGYQPQHF. CDR3 coding DNA: TGCGCCAGCAGTGGGGATCAGGGATATCAGCCCCAGCATTTT. This sequence joins TRBV10-2 and TRBJ1-5; a weak D match, TRBD1 (5 bases). V was trimmed by 4 bases and J by 5 bases, leaving 12 bases between them. This CDR3 has 14 amino acids. Germline V CDR1 and CDR2: WSHSY, SAAADI.

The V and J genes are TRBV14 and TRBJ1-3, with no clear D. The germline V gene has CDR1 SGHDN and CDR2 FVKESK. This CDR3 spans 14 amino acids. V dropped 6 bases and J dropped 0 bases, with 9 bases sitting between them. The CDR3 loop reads CASRNSGSGNTIYF. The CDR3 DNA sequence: TGTGCCAGCAGGAACTCCGGCTCTGGAAACACCATATATTTT.

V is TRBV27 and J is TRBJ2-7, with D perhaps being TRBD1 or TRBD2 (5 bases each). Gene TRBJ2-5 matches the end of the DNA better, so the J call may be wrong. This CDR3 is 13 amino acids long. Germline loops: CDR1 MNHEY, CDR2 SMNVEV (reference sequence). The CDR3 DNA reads TGTGCCAGCAGTCCCCGGGACCCCGGGACCCAGTACTTC. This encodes CASSPRDPGTQYF.

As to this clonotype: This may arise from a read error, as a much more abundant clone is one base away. The CDR3 loop reads CAISEPSRGGLNERFF. Here the CDR3 DNA reads TGTGCCATCAGTGAACCCTCGCGGGGGGGCCTCAATGAGCGGTTCTTC. The chain employs TRBV10-3 and TRBJ2-1; 9 bases agree with TRBD2. The CDR3 loop spans 16 amino acids. The germline CDR1 and CDR2 sequences are ENHRY and SYGVKD.

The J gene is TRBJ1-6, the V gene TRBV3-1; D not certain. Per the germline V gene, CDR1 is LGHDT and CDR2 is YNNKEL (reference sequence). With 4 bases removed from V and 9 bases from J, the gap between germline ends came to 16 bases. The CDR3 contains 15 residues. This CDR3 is CASSPERTSSSPLHF. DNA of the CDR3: TGTGCCAGCAGCCCAGAAAGAACCTCTAGTTCACCCCTCCACTTT.

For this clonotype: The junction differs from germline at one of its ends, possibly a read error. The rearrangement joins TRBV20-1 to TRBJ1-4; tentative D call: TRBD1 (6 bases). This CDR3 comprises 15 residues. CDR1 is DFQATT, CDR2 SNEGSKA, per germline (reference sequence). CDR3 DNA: TGCAGTGCTAGAAACAGGGAGCAACTAAATGAAAAACGGTTTTTT. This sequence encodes CSARNREQLNEKRFF.

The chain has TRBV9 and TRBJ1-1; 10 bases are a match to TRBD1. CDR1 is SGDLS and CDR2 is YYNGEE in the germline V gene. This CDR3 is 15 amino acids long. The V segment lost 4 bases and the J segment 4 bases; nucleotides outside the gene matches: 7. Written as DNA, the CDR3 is TGTGCCAGCAGCAATAGACAGGGGGCGGGCACTGAAGCTTTCTTT. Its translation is CASSNRQGAGTEAFF.

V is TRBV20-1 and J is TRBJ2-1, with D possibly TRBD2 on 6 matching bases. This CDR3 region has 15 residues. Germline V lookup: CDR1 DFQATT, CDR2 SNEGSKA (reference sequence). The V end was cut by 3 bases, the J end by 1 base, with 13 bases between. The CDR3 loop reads CSASSGSQSYNEQFF. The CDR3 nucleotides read TGCAGTGCTAGTTCCGGGAGTCAATCCTACAATGAGCAGTTCTTC.

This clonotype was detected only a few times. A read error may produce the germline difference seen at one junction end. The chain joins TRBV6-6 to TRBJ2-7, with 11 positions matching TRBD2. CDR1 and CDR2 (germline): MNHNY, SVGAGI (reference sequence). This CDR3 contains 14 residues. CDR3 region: CTSRETSGKNEQYF. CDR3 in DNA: TGTACCAGCAGGGAGACTAGCGGGAAAAACGAGCAGTACTTC.

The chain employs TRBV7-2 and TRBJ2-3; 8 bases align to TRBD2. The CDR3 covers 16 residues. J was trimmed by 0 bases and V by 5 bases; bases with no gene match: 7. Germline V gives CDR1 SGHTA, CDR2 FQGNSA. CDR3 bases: TGTGCCAGCAGCCTAAATAGCGGGGAAAGCACAGATACGCAGTATTTT. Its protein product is CASSLNSGESTDTQYF.

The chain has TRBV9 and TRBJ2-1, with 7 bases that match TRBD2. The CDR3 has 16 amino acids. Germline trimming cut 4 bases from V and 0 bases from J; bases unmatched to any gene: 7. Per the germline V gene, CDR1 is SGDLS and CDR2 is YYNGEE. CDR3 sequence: CASSQSGTSSYNEQFF. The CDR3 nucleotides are TGTGCCAGCAGCCAAAGCGGGACGAGCTCCTACAATGAGCAGTTCTTC.

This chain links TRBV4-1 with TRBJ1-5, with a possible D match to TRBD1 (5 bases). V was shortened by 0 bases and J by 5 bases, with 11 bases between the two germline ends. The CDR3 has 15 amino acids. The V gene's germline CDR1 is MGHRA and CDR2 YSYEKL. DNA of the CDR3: TGCGCCAGCAGCCAAGAGGGGGACCTTGATCAGCCCCAGCATTTT. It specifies CASSQEGDLDQPQHF.

CDR3 residues: CASSTGYYQEAQYF. The CDR3, as DNA: TGTGCCAGCAGCACAGGATACTACCAAGAGGCCCAGTACTTC. J is TRBJ2-7 and V is TRBV9, with D maybe TRBD1 (5 bases). This CDR3 has 14 amino acids. Trimming removed 4 bases at V and 10 bases at J, with 21 bases between. Germline V lookup: CDR1 SGDLS, CDR2 YYNGEE.

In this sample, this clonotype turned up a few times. Here the CDR3 reads CSLRPPGYSNQPQHF. The CDR3 nucleotides are TGCAGTCTAAGACCCCCCGGTTATAGCAATCAGCCCCAGCATTTT. This chain connects TRBV20-1 to TRBJ1-5; D gene uncertain. CDR3 length: 15 amino acids. V was trimmed by 8 bases and J by 0 bases, leaving 17 bases between them. In germline, CDR1 is DFQATT, CDR2 SNEGSKA (reference sequence).

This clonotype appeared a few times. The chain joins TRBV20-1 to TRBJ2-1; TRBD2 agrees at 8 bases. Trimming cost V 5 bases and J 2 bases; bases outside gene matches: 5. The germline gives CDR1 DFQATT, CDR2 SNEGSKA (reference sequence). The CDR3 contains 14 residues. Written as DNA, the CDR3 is TGCAGTGCTTCTAATAGCGGGGCCTACAATGAGCAGTTCTTC. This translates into CSASNSGAYNEQFF.

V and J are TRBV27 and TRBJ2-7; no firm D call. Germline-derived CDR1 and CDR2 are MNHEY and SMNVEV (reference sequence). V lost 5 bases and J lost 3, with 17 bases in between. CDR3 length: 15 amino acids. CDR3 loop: CASSGRRPELYEQYF. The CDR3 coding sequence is TGTGCCAGCAGTGGGCGCAGACCGGAGCTCTACGAGCAGTACTTC.